A selection of T cell receptor beta chains follows, all from one sample in a study of shared clonotypes between healthy human individuals. Assay used: immunoSEQ multiplex PCR; TCRdb lists only in-frame clones, some missing. The table has about 2.1 million clones, approximately 94% seen once. Material for sequencing was naive CD8+ T cells from PBMCs. These receptors were taken from a man aged 18 to 29 in good health. Some clones in this sample may be carry-over from other donors' samples. Each CDR3 is given with its conserved first and last residue. D genes are given only for firm matches. Only part of the rows carry a size: once, few, many, or a class if the clone is expanded.

J gene | D gene | V gene | clone size | CDR3 DNA | CDR3 protein
TRBJ1-1 | TRBD1 | TRBV7-9 | few | TGTGCCAGCAGCACGCCCCAGGGGGGGAACACTGAAGCTTTCTTT | CASSTPQGGNTEAFF
TRBJ2-7 | . | TRBV9 | . | TGTGCCAGCAGCGTAGGGCAGGATCAGCAGTACTTC | CASSVGQDQQYF
TRBJ1-2 | . | TRBV7-9 | . | TGTGCCAGCAGCCCTCCTTCTGGACAGCGAAACTATGGCTACACCTTC | CASSPPSGQRNYGYTF
TRBJ2-1 | TRBD1 | TRBV7-8 | . | TGTGCCAGCAGCTTTACGGGACAGTCGATCTACAATGAGCAGTTCTTC | CASSFTGQSIYNEQFF
TRBJ1-2 | . | TRBV4-1 | . | TGCGCCAGCAGCCAGCGACAGGTTTCTGGCTACACCTTC | CASSQRQVSGYTF
TRBJ1-4 | TRBD1 | TRBV6-5 | . | TGTGCCAGCAGTTACGCAGGGGGCGGTAATGAAAAACTGTTTTTT | CASSYAGGGNEKLFF
TRBJ1-1 | . | TRBV2 | . | TGTGCCAGCAGTCCAGGGTCTGGCACTGAAGCTTTCTTT | CASSPGSGTEAFF
TRBJ2-1 | . | TRBV27 | . | TGTGCCAGCAGTTTAAATACCCTCCTCTCCTACAATGAGCAGTTCTTC | CASSLNTLLSYNEQFF
TRBJ2-7 | TRBD2 | TRBV5-1 | . | TGCGCCAGCAGCTTAGGGAGGGCCCACGAGCAGTACTTC | CASSLGRAHEQYF
TRBJ2-7 | . | TRBV4-1 | . | TGCGCCAGCAGCCACCATTGGGGGAACTACGAGCAGTACTTC | CASSHHWGNYEQYF
TRBJ2-3 | TRBD2 | TRBV4-1 | . | TGCGCCAGCAGCCATCCCACTAGCGGGCCCACAGATACGCAGTATTTT | CASSHPTSGPTDTQYF
TRBJ2-3 | . | TRBV12-5 | . | TGTGCTAGTGGTTTGGTACCGAGGCTAGGTCCAGATACGCAGTATTTT | CASGLVPRLGPDTQYF
TRBJ2-3 | TRBD2 | TRBV4-2 | . | TGTGCCAGCAGCCAAGATCTGCGGGAGGGGGGCACAGATACGCAGTATTTT | CASSQDLREGGTDTQYF
TRBJ1-2 | . | TRBV7-9 | . | TGTGCCAGCAGTCCGGAGGTGAATGGCTACACCTTC | CASSPEVNGYTF
TRBJ1-2 | TRBD1 | TRBV5-8 | . | TGTGCCAGCAGCTACCAGGGGGCGAATCAAGCTGGCTACACCTTC | CASSYQGANQAGYTF
TRBJ1-3 | . | TRBV9 | . | TGTGCCAGCAGCTCCAGTGATTCTTCTGGAAACACCATATATTTT | CASSSSDSSGNTIYF
TRBJ2-7 | . | TRBV11-2 | . | TGTGCCAGCAGCTTAGCTGGGTACGAGCAGTACTTC | CASSLAGYEQYF
TRBJ2-7 | TRBD2 | TRBV4-2 | . | TGTGCCAGCAGCCAGGTTACTAGCGGCCCTCTCGGCGAGCAGTACTTC | CASSQVTSGPLGEQYF
TRBJ2-2 | TRBD2 | TRBV7-8 | once | TGTGCCAGCAGCTTACCTAGCGGGGGGAACACCGGGGAGCTGTTTTTT | CASSLPSGGNTGELFF
TRBJ2-7 | TRBD2 | TRBV9 | . | TGTGCCAGCAGCGCTGGGACTAGCGGGTTCTACGAGCAGTACTTC | CASSAGTSGFYEQYF
TRBJ2-1 | . | TRBV10-2 | once | TGCGCCAGCAGTGACCCGACCCGGTCCTACAATGAGCAGTTCTTC | CASSDPTRSYNEQFF
TRBJ2-7 | . | TRBV7-6 | . | TGTGCCAGCAGCTTAGGGGATTCCGGCCCCGAGCAGTACTTC | CASSLGDSGPEQYF
TRBJ2-7 | . | TRBV10-3 | . | TGTGCCATAGCTAGGGGATACTACGAGCAGTACTTC | CAIARGYYEQYF
TRBJ2-6 | TRBD1 | TRBV27 | . | TGTGCCAGCAGTCCAGGGGGCTCTGGGGCCAACGTCCTGACTTTC | CASSPGGSGANVLTF
TRBJ1-1 | . | TRBV27 | . | TGTGCCAGCAGTTTGTTAGGGGGGACGGACACTGAAGCTTTCTTT | CASSLLGGTDTEAFF
TRBJ1-1 | . | TRBV9 | . | TGTGCCAGCAGCGTAGTGGGGGAAACTGAAGCTTTCTTT | CASSVVGETEAFF
TRBJ2-2 | TRBD1 | TRBV30 | . | TGTGCCTGGAGCGGGACAGGGAACACCGGGGAGCTGTTTTTT | CAWSGTGNTGELFF